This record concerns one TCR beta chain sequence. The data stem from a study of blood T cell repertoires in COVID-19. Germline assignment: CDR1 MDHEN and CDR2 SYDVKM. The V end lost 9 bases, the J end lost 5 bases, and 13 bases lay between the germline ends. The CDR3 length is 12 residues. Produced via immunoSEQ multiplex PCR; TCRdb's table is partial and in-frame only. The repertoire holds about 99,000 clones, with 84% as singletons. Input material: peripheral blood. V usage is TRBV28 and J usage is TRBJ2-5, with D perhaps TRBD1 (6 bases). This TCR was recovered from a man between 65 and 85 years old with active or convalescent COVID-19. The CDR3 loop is CASNQGWETQYF. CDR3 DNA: TGTGCCAGTAATCAGGGGTGGGAGACCCAGTACTTC.